A selection of T cell receptor beta chains follows, all from one sample in a study of cytomegalovirus exposure and HLA in healthy donors. TCRdb keeps only in-frame clones here, not all; method: immunoSEQ multiplex PCR. The sample table sets out about 140,000 clones. Sequenced: PBMCs. Every receptor here comes from a man aged 35 to 55 in good health and CMV-seronegative. Both conserved end residues are part of each CDR3. The D gene is left open where the match is weak.

D: TRBD1
J: TRBJ1-4
length: 14
V: TRBV7-2
DNA: TGTGCCAGCAGCCCACGGACAGGCCAGGAAAAACTGTTTTTT
CDR3: CASSPRTGQEKLFF

D: .
J: TRBJ1-5
length: 15
V: TRBV6-5
DNA: TGTGCCAGCAGTTACTCGAGGGTTAGCAATCAGCCCCAGCATTTT
CDR3: CASSYSRVSNQPQHF

D: .
J: TRBJ2-3
length: 15
V: TRBV11-2
DNA: TGTGCCAGCAGCTTTTCAACTAGACCCACAGATACGCAGTATTTT
CDR3: CASSFSTRPTDTQYF

D: .
J: TRBJ2-7
length: 13
V: TRBV6-1
DNA: TGTGCCAGCAGTGAAGCTAGCTCCTACGAGCAGTACTTC
CDR3: CASSEASSYEQYF

D: TRBD1
J: TRBJ1-3
length: 18
V: TRBV9
DNA: TGTGCCAGCAGCGTAGGCCAGGACAACAGGGGGCCGGGAAACACCATATATTTT
CDR3: CASSVGQDNRGPGNTIYF

D: .
J: TRBJ1-5
length: 15
V: TRBV7-2
DNA: TGTGCCAGCAGCTTTAACAGGGAAAGGGGTCAGCCCCAGCATTTT
CDR3: CASSFNRERGQPQHF

D: .
J: TRBJ2-1
length: 15
V: TRBV11-3
DNA: TGTGCCAGCAGCACAAACACAAGCCGGGGCAATGAGCAGTTCTTC
CDR3: CASSTNTSRGNEQFF

D: .
J: TRBJ1-1
length: 13
V: TRBV5-1
DNA: TGCGCCAGCAGCTTGGCACTCAACACTGAAGCTTTCTTT
CDR3: CASSLALNTEAFF

D: .
J: TRBJ1-1
length: 13
V: TRBV21-1
DNA: TGTGCCAGCGAAGGACAGGTAGGGACTGAAGCTTTCTTT
CDR3: CASEGQVGTEAFF

D: TRBD1
J: TRBJ1-2
length: 12
V: TRBV11-3
DNA: TGTGCCAGCAGCCGGGGGCAGGGGGCCGTCTCCTTC
CDR3: CASSRGQGAVSF

D: .
J: TRBJ2-3
length: 15
V: TRBV29-1
DNA: TGCAGCGTTGAAGCCAGGGACTTTTCCACAGATACGCAGTATTTT
CDR3: CSVEARDFSTDTQYF

D: TRBD1
J: TRBJ2-7
length: 15
V: TRBV11-2
DNA: TGTGCCAGCAGGTCGACAGGGACCATCACCTACGAGCAGTACTTC
CDR3: CASRSTGTITYEQYF

D: .
J: TRBJ1-2
length: 14
V: TRBV19
DNA: TGTGCCAGTAGCTGGGGGCCAAAAGCCGATGGCTACACCTTC
CDR3: CASSWGPKADGYTF

D: TRBD1
J: TRBJ2-7
length: 15
V: TRBV4-3
DNA: TGCGCCAGCAGCCAGGGACAGGGGTTCTGGTACGAGCAGTACTTC
CDR3: CASSQGQGFWYEQYF

D: .
J: TRBJ1-4
length: 14
V: TRBV27
DNA: TGTGCCAGCTCCCTCACGGGGTATAATGAAAAACTGTTTTTT
CDR3: CASSLTGYNEKLFF

D: TRBD1
J: TRBJ1-3
length: 14
V: TRBV19
DNA: TGTGCCAGTTGTTGGACAGGGACTGGAAACACCATATATTTT
CDR3: CASCWTGTGNTIYF

D: TRBD1
J: TRBJ2-5
length: 16
V: TRBV5-6
DNA: TGTGCCAGCAGCCGCTCGGGGACAGGGGTGCGGGAGACCCAGTACTTC
CDR3: CASSRSGTGVRETQYF

D: TRBD2
J: TRBJ2-5
length: 19
V: TRBV5-1
DNA: TGCGCCAGCAGCTTGCTCGCTAGCGGGGGGCTCGATTATCAAGAGACCCAGTACTTC
CDR3: CASSLLASGGLDYQETQYF

D: .
J: TRBJ1-6
length: 14
V: TRBV6-1
DNA: TGTGCCAGCAGTGATTCGATAGGGGATTCACCCCTCCACTTT
CDR3: CASSDSIGDSPLHF

D: TRBD1
J: TRBJ1-1
length: 12
V: TRBV25-1
DNA: TGTGCCAGCAGTGAACAGGGGGTTCGTGCTTTCTTT
CDR3: CASSEQGVRAFF

D: TRBD1
J: TRBJ1-5
length: 19
V: TRBV6-1
DNA: TGTGCCAGCAGTGCTTCGGGACAGGGGGCTTTTTATGGAAATCAGCCCCAGCATTTT
CDR3: CASSASGQGAFYGNQPQHF

D: .
J: TRBJ1-6
length: 14
V: TRBV7-9
DNA: TGTGCCAGCAGCTTAGCAGGGCAGGGTTCACCCCTCCACTTT
CDR3: CASSLAGQGSPLHF

D: .
J: TRBJ2-7
length: 13
V: TRBV28
DNA: TGTGCCAGCACCCATGGGGGGATCTACGAGCAGTACTTC
CDR3: CASTHGGIYEQYF

D: TRBD1
J: TRBJ1-2
length: 21
V: TRBV10-3
DNA: TGTGCCATCAGTGACCCTACTACCGGGACAGGGGAACTTAGGATTCTATATGGCTACACCTTC
CDR3: CAISDPTTGTGELRILYGYTF

D: .
J: TRBJ1-5
length: 14
V: TRBV5-6
DNA: TGTGCCAGCAGCTTGGGGCAGTTAAATCAGCCCCAGCATTTT
CDR3: CASSLGQLNQPQHF

D: .
J: TRBJ1-6
length: 12
V: TRBV7-9
DNA: TGTGCCAGCAGCCGTTTGGTGGGCCCCCTCCACTTT
CDR3: CASSRLVGPLHF

D: TRBD1
J: TRBJ1-5
length: 14
V: TRBV19
DNA: TGTGCCAGTAGTATGACAGGGAGTAACCAGCCCCAGCATTTT
CDR3: CASSMTGSNQPQHF

D: TRBD2
J: TRBJ2-7
length: 15
V: TRBV4-2
DNA: TGTGCCAGCAGCCAGGGACGCGGGGGACCCTACGAGCAGTACTTC
CDR3: CASSQGRGGPYEQYF

D: TRBD1
J: TRBJ1-1
length: 20
V: TRBV4-2
DNA: TGTGCCAGCAGCCAAGAGGAAGGCAGGGGGATTTCTCCCATGAACACTGAAGCTTTCTTT
CDR3: CASSQEEGRGISPMNTEAFF

D: .
J: TRBJ2-5
length: 11
V: TRBV14
DNA: TGTGCCAGCAGCCCCGGAGAGACCCAGTACTTC
CDR3: CASSPGETQYF

D: .
J: TRBJ2-1
length: 13
V: TRBV6-4
DNA: TGTGCCAGCAGTGGCGCGGGACTTCGGGAGCAGTTCTTC
CDR3: CASSGAGLREQFF

D: .
J: TRBJ1-5
length: 15
V: TRBV5-3
DNA: TGTGCCAGAAGCCCCGGGACAAACTACAATCAGCCCCAGCATTTT
CDR3: CARSPGTNYNQPQHF

D: TRBD1
J: TRBJ1-5
length: 17
V: TRBV9
DNA: TGTGCCAGCAGCTCGGGACAGGGGGCGCAGGGCAATCAGCCCCAGCATTTT
CDR3: CASSSGQGAQGNQPQHF

D: .
J: TRBJ2-7
length: 13
V: TRBV12-5
DNA: TGTGCTAGTGGTTTGGCTCCCAACTCCGAGCAGTACTTC
CDR3: CASGLAPNSEQYF

D: .
J: TRBJ1-1
length: 14
V: TRBV6-5
DNA: TGTGCCAGCACCGATTTCTCTCGAGGGCCTGAAGCTTTCTTT
CDR3: CASTDFSRGPEAFF

D: TRBD2
J: TRBJ2-4
length: 18
V: TRBV7-2
DNA: TGTGCCAGCAGCTTAGCCATAGCGGGGGTGGGAGCCAAAAACATTCAGTACTTC
CDR3: CASSLAIAGVGAKNIQYF

D: .
J: TRBJ1-1
length: 9
V: TRBV20-1
DNA: TGCAGTGTTTCCCCCCAGGCTTTCTTT
CDR3: CSVSPQAFF

D: .
J: TRBJ1-3
length: 13
V: TRBV27
DNA: TGTGCCAGCAGTTCGGCAGGGAGGGACACCATATATTTT
CDR3: CASSSAGRDTIYF

D: .
J: TRBJ1-5
length: 18
V: TRBV5-1
DNA: TGCGCCAGCAGCTTGGGGCCCTCGGGGATGACTAGCAATCAGCCCCAGCATTTT
CDR3: CASSLGPSGMTSNQPQHF

D: TRBD2
J: TRBJ2-3
length: 15
V: TRBV9
DNA: TGTGCCAGCGGCCGACTTAGCGGGGGGACAGATACGCAGTATTTT
CDR3: CASGRLSGGTDTQYF

D: TRBD2
J: TRBJ2-3
length: 18
V: TRBV10-3
DNA: TGTGCCATCACCGAAACCCTCGGGACTAGCGGGGGCACAGATACGCAGTATTTT
CDR3: CAITETLGTSGGTDTQYF

D: .
J: TRBJ1-2
length: 14
V: TRBV7-3
DNA: TGTGCCAGCAGCTTATCGGGGAGCGGTTTTGACTACACCTTC
CDR3: CASSLSGSGFDYTF

D: .
J: TRBJ1-4
length: 15
V: TRBV7-8
DNA: TGTGCCAGCAGCATCCGCACCGGGGGGAATGAAAAACTGTTTTTT
CDR3: CASSIRTGGNEKLFF

D: .
J: TRBJ2-1
length: 13
V: TRBV27
DNA: TGTGCCAGCAGGACAGGAAATAGCAATGAGCAGTTCTTC
CDR3: CASRTGNSNEQFF

D: .
J: TRBJ2-3
length: 15
V: TRBV7-2
DNA: TGTGCCAGCAGCTTAGCGACTAGACTCACAGATACGCAGTATTTT
CDR3: CASSLATRLTDTQYF

D: TRBD1
J: TRBJ1-6
length: 16
V: TRBV28
DNA: TGTGCCAGCAGTTCTCAATCCGGGACAGCCTTCAGGGACCTCCACTTT
CDR3: CASSSQSGTAFRDLHF

D: TRBD1
J: TRBJ1-2
length: 12
V: TRBV28
DNA: TGTGCCAGTCGAACAGGGGCTTATGGCTACACCTTC
CDR3: CASRTGAYGYTF

D: .
J: TRBJ2-3
length: 16
V: TRBV7-7
DNA: TGTGCCAGCAGCTTAAGCCTGACAGCCACCACAGATACGCAGTATTTT
CDR3: CASSLSLTATTDTQYF

D: TRBD2
J: TRBJ2-7
length: 16
V: TRBV27
DNA: TGTGCCAGCAGTTTATCCTGGCGGGGGGTATCCTACGAGCAGTACTTC
CDR3: CASSLSWRGVSYEQYF

D: .
J: TRBJ2-1
length: 15
V: TRBV7-3
DNA: TGTGCCAGCAGCTACACCTCGACACCGAACAATGAGCAGTTCTTC
CDR3: CASSYTSTPNNEQFF

D: .
J: TRBJ1-2
length: 12
V: TRBV29-1
DNA: TGCAGCGTTGAACTGGGAGGCTATGGCTACACCTTC
CDR3: CSVELGGYGYTF

D: .
J: TRBJ2-7
length: 12
V: TRBV28
DNA: TGTGCCAGCAGTCCGGGATCCCAGCCGCAGTACTTC
CDR3: CASSPGSQPQYF

D: TRBD1
J: TRBJ2-5
length: 13
V: TRBV4-1
DNA: TGCGCCAGCAGCCTGGACAGGGAAGAGACCCAGTACTTC
CDR3: CASSLDREETQYF

D: TRBD1
J: TRBJ2-1
length: 14
V: TRBV5-4
DNA: TGTGCCAGCAGCCTAGGGGACAGATACAATGAGCAGTTCTTC
CDR3: CASSLGDRYNEQFF

D: TRBD1
J: TRBJ2-2
length: 17
V: TRBV28
DNA: TGTGCCAGCAGTTTCGGGACCAGGGGGCAGAGCACCGGGGAGCTGTTTTTT
CDR3: CASSFGTRGQSTGELFF

D: .
J: TRBJ2-7
length: 16
V: TRBV28
DNA: TGTGCCAGCAGTTTCCGCTACGACAGTTTCTCCTACGAGCAGTACTTC
CDR3: CASSFRYDSFSYEQYF

D: TRBD2
J: TRBJ2-7
length: 15
V: TRBV5-1
DNA: TGCGCCAGCAGCTTGGTCGGGACTAGCAATGACGAGCAGTACTTC
CDR3: CASSLVGTSNDEQYF

D: .
J: TRBJ1-1
length: 13
V: TRBV28
DNA: TGTGCCAGCAGCCCCGACAGCTTCACTGAAGCTTTCTTT
CDR3: CASSPDSFTEAFF

D: .
J: TRBJ1-2
length: 13
V: TRBV25-1
DNA: TGTGCCAGCAGTGCGGGGGAGAGACGAGGCTACACCTTC
CDR3: CASSAGERRGYTF